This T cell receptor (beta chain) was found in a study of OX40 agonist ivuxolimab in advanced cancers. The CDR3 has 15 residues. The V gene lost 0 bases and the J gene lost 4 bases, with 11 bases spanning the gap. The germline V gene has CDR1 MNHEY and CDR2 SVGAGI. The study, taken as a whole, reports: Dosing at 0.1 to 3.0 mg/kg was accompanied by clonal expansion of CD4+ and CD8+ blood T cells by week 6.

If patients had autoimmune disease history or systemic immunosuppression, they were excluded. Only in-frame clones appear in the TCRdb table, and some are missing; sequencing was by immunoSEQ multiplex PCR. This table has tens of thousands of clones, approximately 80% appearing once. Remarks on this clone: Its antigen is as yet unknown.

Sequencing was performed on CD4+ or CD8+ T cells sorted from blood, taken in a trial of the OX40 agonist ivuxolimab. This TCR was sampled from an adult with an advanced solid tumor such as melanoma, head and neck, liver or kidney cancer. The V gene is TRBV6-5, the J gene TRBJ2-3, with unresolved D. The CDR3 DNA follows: TGTGCCAGCAGTTACTCGATGAGTGGGGCAGATACGCAGTATTTT. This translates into CASSYSMSGADTQYF.